This TCR beta chain derives from a study of T cell responses to AZD1222 COVID-19 vaccine. As for the study in general: Second-dose intervals of approximately 4 or approximately 12 weeks were pooled.

TCRdb keeps only in-frame clones here, not all; method: immunoSEQ multiplex PCR. The data show 65,000 to 85,000 clones, 85% seen once. General study points: Clonal diversity was possibly underestimated, and the donors were mostly white British, with more females. Reports say nearly half of spike-specific TCRs go after unmutated variant regions.

Trimming took off 0 bases at V and 5 bases at J, with 13 bases between the two ends. Per the germline V gene, CDR1 is MNHEY and CDR2 is SVGEGT. CDR3 length: 15 amino acids. A note on this clone: The target antigen is unknown.

The chain recombines TRBV6-2 or TRBV6-3 with TRBJ1-1; no firm D call. This TCR came from an adult in good health. Sequenced material: peripheral blood, taken on day 0 of AZD1222 vaccination. This CDR3 reads CASSYSVAGGTEAFF. The CDR3 nucleotides read TGTGCCAGCAGTTACTCGGTCGCAGGCGGAACTGAAGCTTTCTTT.